Listed below are T cell receptor beta chains from one sample, sequenced in a study of blood T cells in healthy people across ages. MiXCR was run by TCRdb on the 5' RACE reads, yielding one entry per CDR3 protein. Counted here are about 780,000 distinct CDR3 sequences, about 42% occurring once; the ten biggest clones make up roughly 18%. The specimen sequenced was blood. The receptors shown here come from an older man in good health. Each CDR3 is given with its conserved first and last residue. Fields, in order: J gene, V gene, clone size, D gene, CDR3 length, CDR3 protein, CDR3 DNA. A D gene is named only where the DNA matches it firmly. A clone size is listed for some rows: how often the clone was seen (once, few, many), or a class if it is expanded.

>TRBJ1-4|TRBV20-1|-|-|14
CSDKPRQEPGGLFF
TGCAGTGACAAACCCAGACAGGAGCCGGGAGGACTGTTTTTT
>TRBJ1-2|TRBV6-6|few|-|12
CASSYASYGYTF
TGTGCCAGCAGTTACGCGTCCTATGGCTACACCTTC
>TRBJ1-1|TRBV28|-|-|16
CASSPSGATLNTEAFF
TGTGCCAGCAGCCCCTCGGGGGCGACTTTGAACACTGAAGCTTTCTTT
>TRBJ2-1|TRBV7-2|few|-|12
CASSLDGPSKFF
TGTGCCAGCAGCTTAGATGGACCTAGCAAGTTCTTC
>TRBJ2-5|TRBV20-1|few|-|13
CSAPPDGQETQYF
TGCAGTGCCCCGCCGGACGGCCAAGAGACCCAGTACTTC
>TRBJ1-1|TRBV28|few|-|12
CASSAPGAEAFF
TGTGCCAGCAGTGCCCCGGGGGCTGAAGCTTTCTTT
>TRBJ2-1|TRBV27|-|TRBD2|17
CASSRGQGASGYNEQFF
TGTGCCAGCAGCCGGGGCCAAGGGGCTAGCGGCTACAATGAGCAGTTCTTC
>TRBJ2-7|TRBV13|-|TRBD1|15
CASSLPGQGIHEQYF
TGTGCCAGCAGCTTACCGGGACAGGGGATTCACGAGCAGTACTTC
>TRBJ2-3|TRBV29-1|-|-|14
CSVGGRESTDTQYF
TGCAGCGTTGGGGGGCGGGAAAGCACAGATACGCAGTATTTT
>TRBJ2-7|TRBV20-1|few|TRBD2|14
CSASGTSGTYEQYF
TGCAGTGCTAGCGGGACTAGCGGGACTTACGAGCAGTACTTC
>TRBJ1-4|TRBV20-1|-|-|14
CSAPKRGLSEKLFF
TGCAGTGCACCGAAACGGGGGTTGAGTGAAAAACTGTTTTTT
>TRBJ2-3|TRBV27|-|-|13
CATRAANTDTQYF
TGTGCTACTCGGGCAGCAAACACAGATACGCAGTATTTT
>TRBJ1-2|TRBV12-3/TRBV12-4|-|TRBD1|12
CASSLGTGAITF
TGTGCCAGCAGTTTAGGGACAGGGGCCATCACCTTC
>TRBJ2-3|TRBV9|-|TRBD2|15
CASSAVGSGKDTQYF
TGTGCCAGCAGCGCCGTGGGTAGCGGGAAGGATACGCAGTATTTT
>TRBJ2-1|TRBV13|once|TRBD1|18
CASSHRGGGSVSYNEQFF
TGTGCCAGCAGCCACAGGGGTGGCGGATCGGTAAGCTACAATGAGCAGTTCTTC
>TRBJ2-7|TRBV3-1|-|-|13
CASSCGYNYEQYF
TGTGCCAGCAGCTGCGGTTACAACTACGAGCAGTACTTC
>TRBJ2-6|TRBV5-1|many|-|17
CASSLAPGSAGANVLTF
TGCGCCAGCAGCTTGGCTCCAGGTTCGGCGGGGGCCAACGTCCTGACTTTC
>TRBJ1-2|TRBV7-9|-|TRBD1|17
CASSQHLTRQGLSGYTF
TGTGCCAGCAGCCAACACCTAACCAGACAGGGGTTATCTGGCTACACCTTC
>TRBJ2-7|TRBV7-2|few|TRBD2|17
CASSLVIGREPPYEQYF
TGTGCCAGCAGCTTAGTAATTGGGCGGGAGCCTCCCTATGAGCAGTACTTC
>TRBJ2-1|TRBV12-3/TRBV12-4|-|-|11
CASRAGIEQFF
TGTGCCAGCAGGGCGGGCATCGAGCAGTTCTTC
>TRBJ2-7|TRBV6-1|-|-|14
CASSHRDTAYEQYF
TGTGCCAGCAGTCACCGGGACACAGCCTACGAGCAGTACTTC
>TRBJ2-1|TRBV6-2/TRBV6-3|-|TRBD2|16
CASSRTSGRNYNVQFF
TGTGCCAGCAGCCGGACTAGCGGGAGAAATTACAATGTGCAGTTCTTC
>TRBJ2-7|TRBV7-2|many|TRBD2|12
CASTSGTYEQYF
TGTGCCAGCACTAGCGGCACCTACGAGCAGTACTTC
>TRBJ2-5|TRBV29-1|-|-|11
CSVAEDETQYF
TGCAGCGTTGCTGAGGACGAGACCCAGTACTTC
>TRBJ1-1|TRBV20-1|-|-|15
CSARDRRGGNTEAFF
TGCAGTGCTAGAGATAGGAGGGGTGGGAACACTGAAGCTTTCTTT
>TRBJ1-2|TRBV12-5|-|-|14
CASGTQGNFYGYTF
TGTGCTAGTGGCACACAGGGAAATTTCTATGGCTACACCTTC